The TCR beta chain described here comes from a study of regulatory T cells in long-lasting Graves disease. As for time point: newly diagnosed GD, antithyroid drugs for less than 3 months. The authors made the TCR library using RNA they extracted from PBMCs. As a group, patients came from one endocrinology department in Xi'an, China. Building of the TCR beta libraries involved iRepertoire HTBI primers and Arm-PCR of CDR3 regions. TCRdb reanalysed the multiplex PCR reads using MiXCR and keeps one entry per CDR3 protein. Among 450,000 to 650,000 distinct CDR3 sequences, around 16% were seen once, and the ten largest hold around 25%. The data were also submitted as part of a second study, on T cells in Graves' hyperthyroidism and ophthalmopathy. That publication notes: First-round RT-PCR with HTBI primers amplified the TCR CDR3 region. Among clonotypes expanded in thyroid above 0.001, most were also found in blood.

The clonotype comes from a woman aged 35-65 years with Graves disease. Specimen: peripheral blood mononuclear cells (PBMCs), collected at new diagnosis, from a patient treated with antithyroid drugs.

DNA of the CDR3: TGCAGTGCTAGCGACCCGACAGGGGGCTTTCTCTACACCTTC. Residues: CSASDPTGGFLYTF. The chain is built from TRBV20-1 and TRBJ1-2; 10 bases fit TRBD1. After removal of 3 bases from V and 10 bases from J, the junction contained 11 bases not matched to a gene. CDR1 DFQATT and CDR2 SNEGSKA come from the germline V gene (reference sequence). This CDR3 has 14 amino acids.